One T cell receptor (beta chain) is described in this entry. Antigen specificity is unknown. The sample comes from a study of regulatory T cells in long-lasting Graves disease. Whole-study findings and limits: Preferential use of TRBV28, TRBJ1-2 and TRBJ2-5 was seen in persistent disease.

The CDR3 runs to 14 residues. The germline gives CDR1 SGHAT, CDR2 FQNNGV. The ends were cut back, 0 bases at V and 2 bases at J, with 8 bases in the middle. Described time point: newly diagnosed GD, antithyroid drugs for less than 3 months. RNA from PBMCs was the source of the TCR library. Arm-PCR with iRepertoire HTBI primers amplified the CDR3 regions for these TCR beta libraries. One entry per CDR3 protein results from TCRdb running MiXCR on the multiplex PCR reads. The data hold under 400,000 distinct CDR3 sequences, with 16% observed a single time. The same sample was also studied in work on T cells in Graves' hyperthyroidism and ophthalmopathy.

This receptor was taken from a man aged 35-49 years with Graves disease. The J gene is TRBJ2-7, the V gene TRBV11-2; D is undetermined. The material was peripheral blood mononuclear cells (PBMCs), obtained at new diagnosis, from a patient treated with antithyroid drugs. The CDR3 region is CASSLEVATYEQYF. CDR3 nucleotides: TGTGCCAGCAGCTTAGAGGTAGCTACCTACGAGCAGTACTTC.